The present TCR beta chain was sequenced within a study of cytomegalovirus exposure and HLA in healthy donors. Germline values: CDR1 MDHEN, CDR2 SYDVKM. The ends lost 7 bases at V and 8 bases at J; junction bases unmatched: 13. This CDR3 is built from 15 residues. Study outcomes and limitations: Three CMV-associated chains were confirmed in vitro to be specific for CMV antigens. Clusters of TCRs from the first cohort tended to co-occur in the roughly 120 validation repertoires (as a later analysis found). While the bulk of TCR sequences proved rare, some public TCRs turned up in many donors. Cytomegalovirus association was listed for about 170 TCR beta chains.

Using immunoSEQ multiplex PCR, the repertoire was profiled, and TCRdb retains in-frame clones only, with some absent. Here the sample spans about 260,000 clones, less than 95% being singletons. This clone was picked up one time. Its cognate antigen is unknown. This TCR came from a woman aged 30 to 39 in good health and CMV-seronegative. The chain links TRBV28 to TRBJ1-3, with 8 nucleotides matching TRBD1. Sequencing was done on a sample of PBMCs. DNA for the CDR3: TGTGCCAGCACCCTACTTGGGACAGGAGGACACACCATATATTTT. Its protein is CASTLLGTGGHTIYF.